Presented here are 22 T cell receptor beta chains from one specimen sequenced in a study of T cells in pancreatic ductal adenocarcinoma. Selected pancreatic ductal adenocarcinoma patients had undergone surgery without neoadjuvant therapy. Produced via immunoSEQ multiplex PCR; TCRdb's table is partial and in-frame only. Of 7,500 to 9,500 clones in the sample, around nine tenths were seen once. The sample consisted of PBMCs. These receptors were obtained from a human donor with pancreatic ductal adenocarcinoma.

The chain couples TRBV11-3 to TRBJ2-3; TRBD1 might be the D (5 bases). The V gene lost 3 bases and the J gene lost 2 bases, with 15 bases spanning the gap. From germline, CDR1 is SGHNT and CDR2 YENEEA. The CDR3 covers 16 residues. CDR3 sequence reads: CASSFGPLGHTDTQYF. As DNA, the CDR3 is TGTGCCAGCAGCTTTGGGCCACTGGGGCACACAGATACGCAGTATTTT.

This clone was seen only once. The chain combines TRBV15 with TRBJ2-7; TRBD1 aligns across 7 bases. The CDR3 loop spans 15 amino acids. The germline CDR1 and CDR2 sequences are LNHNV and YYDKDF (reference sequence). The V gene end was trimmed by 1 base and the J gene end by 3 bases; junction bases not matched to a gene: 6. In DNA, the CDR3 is TGTGCCACCAGCAGAGGAGGGAACAGGGGCTACGAGCAGTACTTC. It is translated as CATSRGGNRGYEQYF.

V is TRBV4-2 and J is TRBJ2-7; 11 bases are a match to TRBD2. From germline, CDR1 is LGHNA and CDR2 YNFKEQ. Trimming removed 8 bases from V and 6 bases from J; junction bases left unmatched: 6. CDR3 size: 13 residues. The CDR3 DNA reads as TGTGCCAGCGGCTTTAGCGGGAGGGGCGAGCAGTACTTC. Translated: CASGFSGRGEQYF.

DNA for the CDR3: TGTGCCAGCAGCCCAACCCTGACTAGCGTGGCTAAAGAGACCCAGTACTTC. Translating gives CASSPTLTSVAKETQYF. The chain carries TRBV5-4 and TRBJ2-5, with TRBD2 identical over 8 bases. J gave up 3 bases and V 4 bases, and 14 bases lay outside the gene matches. The CDR3 covers 17 residues. The germline gives CDR1 SGHNT, CDR2 YYREEE (reference sequence).

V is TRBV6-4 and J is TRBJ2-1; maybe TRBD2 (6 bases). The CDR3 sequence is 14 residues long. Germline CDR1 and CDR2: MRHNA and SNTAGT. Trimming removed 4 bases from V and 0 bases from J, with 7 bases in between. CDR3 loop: CASSGDSSYNEQFF. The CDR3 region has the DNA TGTGCCAGCAGTGGGGACTCCTCCTACAATGAGCAGTTCTTC.

The CDR3 spells CASSLVGDPANSPLHF. The CDR3 nucleotides read TGTGCCAGCAGCTTAGTCGGGGATCCCGCGAATTCACCCCTCCACTTT. V is TRBV7-2 and J is TRBJ1-6; no definite D call. This CDR3 has 16 residues. Per germline, CDR1 SGHTA and CDR2 FQGNSA. The ends were cut back, 1 base at V and 7 bases at J, with 14 bases in the middle.

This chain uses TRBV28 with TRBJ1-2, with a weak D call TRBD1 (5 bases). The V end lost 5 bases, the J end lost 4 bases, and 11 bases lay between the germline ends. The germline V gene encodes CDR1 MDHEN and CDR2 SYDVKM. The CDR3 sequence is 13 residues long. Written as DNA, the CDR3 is TGTGCCAGCAGTCCCCGGGGGGTCTATGGCTACACCTTC. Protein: CASSPRGVYGYTF.

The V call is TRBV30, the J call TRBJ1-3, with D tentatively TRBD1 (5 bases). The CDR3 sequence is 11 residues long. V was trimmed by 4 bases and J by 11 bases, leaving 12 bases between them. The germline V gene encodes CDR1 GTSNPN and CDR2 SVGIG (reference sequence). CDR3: CAWKGRGAIYF. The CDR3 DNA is TGTGCCTGGAAAGGTCGGGGGGCCATATATTTT.

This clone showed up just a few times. The CDR3 bases are TGCGCCAGCAGCTCGACAGGTAGGGACACTGAAGCTTTCTTT. This encodes CASSSTGRDTEAFF. The rearrangement uses TRBV5-1 and TRBJ1-1; D might be TRBD1 (6 bases). CDR1 is SGHRS, CDR2 YFSETQ, per germline. Trimming left V 3 bases short and J 3 bases short, with 12 bases between. The CDR3 runs 14 residues.

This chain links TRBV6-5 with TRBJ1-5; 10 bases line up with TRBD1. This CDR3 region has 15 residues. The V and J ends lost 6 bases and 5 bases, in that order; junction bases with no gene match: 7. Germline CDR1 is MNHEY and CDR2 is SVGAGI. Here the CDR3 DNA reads TGTGCCAGCAGGTCCGGGACAGGGGACGATCAGCCCCAGCATTTT. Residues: CASRSGTGDDQPQHF.

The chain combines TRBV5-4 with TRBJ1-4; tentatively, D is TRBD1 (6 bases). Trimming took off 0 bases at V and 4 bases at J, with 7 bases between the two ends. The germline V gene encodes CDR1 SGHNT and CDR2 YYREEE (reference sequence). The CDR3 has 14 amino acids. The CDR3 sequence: CASSLARGNEKLFF. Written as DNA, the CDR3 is TGTGCCAGCAGCTTGGCCAGGGGTAATGAAAAACTGTTTTTT.

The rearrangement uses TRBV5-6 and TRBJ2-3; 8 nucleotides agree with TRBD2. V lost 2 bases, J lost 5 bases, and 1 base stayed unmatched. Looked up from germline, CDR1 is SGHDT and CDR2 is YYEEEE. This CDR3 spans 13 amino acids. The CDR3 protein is CASSLLAEDTQYF. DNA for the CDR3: TGTGCCAGCAGCTTACTAGCGGAAGATACGCAGTATTTT.

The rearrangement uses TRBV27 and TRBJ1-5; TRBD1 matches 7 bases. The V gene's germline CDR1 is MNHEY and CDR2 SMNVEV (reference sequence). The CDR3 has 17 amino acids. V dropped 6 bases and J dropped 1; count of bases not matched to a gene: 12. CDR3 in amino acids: CASSPLWRGRSNQPQHF. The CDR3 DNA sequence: TGTGCCAGCAGCCCCCTATGGAGGGGGCGAAGCAATCAGCCCCAGCATTTT.

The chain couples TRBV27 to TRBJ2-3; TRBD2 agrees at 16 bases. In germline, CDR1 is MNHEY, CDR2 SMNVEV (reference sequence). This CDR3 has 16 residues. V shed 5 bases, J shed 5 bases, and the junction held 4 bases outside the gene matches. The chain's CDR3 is CASSEGLAGGEDTQYF. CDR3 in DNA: TGTGCCAGCAGTGAGGGACTAGCGGGAGGGGAAGATACGCAGTATTTT.

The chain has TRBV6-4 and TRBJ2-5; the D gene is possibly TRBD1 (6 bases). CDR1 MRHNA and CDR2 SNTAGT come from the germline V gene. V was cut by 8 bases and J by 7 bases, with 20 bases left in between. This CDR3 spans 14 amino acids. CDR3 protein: CASSLFDRSWTQYF. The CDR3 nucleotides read TGTGCCAGCTCCCTGTTCGACAGGTCTTGGACCCAGTACTTC.

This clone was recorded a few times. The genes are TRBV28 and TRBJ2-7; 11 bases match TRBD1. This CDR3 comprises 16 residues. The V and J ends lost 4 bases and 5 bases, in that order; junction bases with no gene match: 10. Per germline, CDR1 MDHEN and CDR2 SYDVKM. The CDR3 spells CASSSPSRTGGHEQYF. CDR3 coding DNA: TGTGCCAGCAGTTCCCCCTCTCGGACAGGGGGCCACGAGCAGTACTTC.

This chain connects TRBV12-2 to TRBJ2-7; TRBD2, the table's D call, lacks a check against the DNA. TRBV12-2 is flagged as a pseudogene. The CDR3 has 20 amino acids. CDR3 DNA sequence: TGTGCAAGTCGCTTATCGGGAATAGTATATGGGACTAGCGGAGTTTACGAGCAGTACTTC. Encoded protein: CASRLSGIVYGTSGVYEQYF.

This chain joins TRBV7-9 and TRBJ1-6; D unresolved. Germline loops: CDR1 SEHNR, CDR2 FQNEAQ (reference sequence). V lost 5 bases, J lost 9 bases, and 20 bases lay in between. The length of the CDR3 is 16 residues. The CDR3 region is CASSPPASLLSSPLHF. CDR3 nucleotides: TGTGCCAGCAGCCCCCCGGCTAGTCTTCTATCTTCACCCCTCCACTTT.

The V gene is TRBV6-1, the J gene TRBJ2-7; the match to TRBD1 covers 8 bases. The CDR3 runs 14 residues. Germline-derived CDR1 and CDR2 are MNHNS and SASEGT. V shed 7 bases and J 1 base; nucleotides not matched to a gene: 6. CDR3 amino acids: CASNDRGHSYEQYF. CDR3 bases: TGTGCCAGCAACGACAGGGGCCATTCCTACGAGCAGTACTTC.

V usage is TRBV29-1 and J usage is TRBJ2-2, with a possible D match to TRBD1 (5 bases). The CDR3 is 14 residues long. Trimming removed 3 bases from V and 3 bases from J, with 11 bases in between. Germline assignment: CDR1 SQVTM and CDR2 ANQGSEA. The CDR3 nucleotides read TGCAGCGTTGATGGCGACAGAGACACCGGGGAGCTGTTTTTT. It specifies CSVDGDRDTGELFF.

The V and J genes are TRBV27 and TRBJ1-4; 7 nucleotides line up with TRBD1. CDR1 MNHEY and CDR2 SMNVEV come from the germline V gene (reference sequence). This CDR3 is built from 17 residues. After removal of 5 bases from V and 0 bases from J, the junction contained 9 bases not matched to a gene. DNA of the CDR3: TGTGCCAGCAGTACCACTCGACAGGGCGCAACTAATGAAAAACTGTTTTTT. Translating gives CASSTTRQGATNEKLFF.

The CDR3 coding sequence is TGTGCCAGCAGCCCCAACCCCCCGGACAGGGATAACTATGGCTACACCTTC. Translated: CASSPNPPDRDNYGYTF. V gene TRBV7-9 combines with J gene TRBJ1-2, with 8 bases aligning to TRBD1. Germline V CDR1 and CDR2: SEHNR, FQNEAQ (reference sequence). The CDR3 loop spans 17 amino acids. J was trimmed by 1 base and V by 5 bases; bases with no gene match: 12.